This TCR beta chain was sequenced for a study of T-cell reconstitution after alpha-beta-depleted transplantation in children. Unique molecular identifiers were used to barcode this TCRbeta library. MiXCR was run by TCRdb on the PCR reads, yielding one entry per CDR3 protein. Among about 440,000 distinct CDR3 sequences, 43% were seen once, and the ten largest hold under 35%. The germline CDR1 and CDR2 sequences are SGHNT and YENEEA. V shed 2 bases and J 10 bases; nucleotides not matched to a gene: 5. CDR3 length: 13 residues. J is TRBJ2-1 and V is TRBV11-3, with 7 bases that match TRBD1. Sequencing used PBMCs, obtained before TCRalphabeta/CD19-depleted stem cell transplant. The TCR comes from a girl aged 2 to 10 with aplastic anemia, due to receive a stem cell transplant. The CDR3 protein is CASSLLTGHEQFF. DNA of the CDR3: TGTGCCAGCAGCTTACTGACAGGGCACGAGCAGTTCTTC. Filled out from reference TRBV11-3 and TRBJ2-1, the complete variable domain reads EAGVVQSPRYKIIEKKQPVAFWCNPISGHNTLYWYLQNLGQGPELLIRYENEEAVDDSQLPKDRFSAERLKGVDSTLKIQPAELGDSAVYLCASSLLTGHEQFFGPGTRLTVL.